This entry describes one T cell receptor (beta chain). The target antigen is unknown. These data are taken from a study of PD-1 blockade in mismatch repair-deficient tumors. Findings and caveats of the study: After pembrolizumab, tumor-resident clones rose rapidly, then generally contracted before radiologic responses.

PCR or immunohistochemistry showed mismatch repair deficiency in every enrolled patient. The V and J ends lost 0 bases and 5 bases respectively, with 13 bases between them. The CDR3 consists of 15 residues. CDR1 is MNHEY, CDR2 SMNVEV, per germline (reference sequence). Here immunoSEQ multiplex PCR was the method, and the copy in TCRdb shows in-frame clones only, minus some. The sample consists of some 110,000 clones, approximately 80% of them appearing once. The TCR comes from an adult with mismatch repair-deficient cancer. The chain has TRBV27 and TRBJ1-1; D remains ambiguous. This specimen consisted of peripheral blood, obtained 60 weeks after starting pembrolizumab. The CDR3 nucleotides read TGTGCCAGCAGTTTATCGTCACAGCGAGGGACTGAAGCTTTCTTT. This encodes CASSLSSQRGTEAFF.